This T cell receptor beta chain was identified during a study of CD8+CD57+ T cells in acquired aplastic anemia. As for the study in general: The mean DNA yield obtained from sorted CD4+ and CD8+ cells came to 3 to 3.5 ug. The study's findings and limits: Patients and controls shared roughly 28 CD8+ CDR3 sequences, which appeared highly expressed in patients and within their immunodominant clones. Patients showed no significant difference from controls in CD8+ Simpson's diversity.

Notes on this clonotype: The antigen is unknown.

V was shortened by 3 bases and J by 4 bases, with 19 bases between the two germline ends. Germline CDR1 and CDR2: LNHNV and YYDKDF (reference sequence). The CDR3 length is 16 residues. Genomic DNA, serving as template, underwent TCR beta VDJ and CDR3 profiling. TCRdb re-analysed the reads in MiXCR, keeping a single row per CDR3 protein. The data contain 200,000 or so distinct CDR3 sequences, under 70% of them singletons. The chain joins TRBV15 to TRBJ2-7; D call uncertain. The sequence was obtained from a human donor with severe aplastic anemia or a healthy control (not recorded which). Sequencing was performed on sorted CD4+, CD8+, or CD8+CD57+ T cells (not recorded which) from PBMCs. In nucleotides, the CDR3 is TGTGCCACCAGCAGTCCCATGCGTGTGGGCGCGTACGAGCAGTACTTC. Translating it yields CATSSPMRVGAYEQYF.